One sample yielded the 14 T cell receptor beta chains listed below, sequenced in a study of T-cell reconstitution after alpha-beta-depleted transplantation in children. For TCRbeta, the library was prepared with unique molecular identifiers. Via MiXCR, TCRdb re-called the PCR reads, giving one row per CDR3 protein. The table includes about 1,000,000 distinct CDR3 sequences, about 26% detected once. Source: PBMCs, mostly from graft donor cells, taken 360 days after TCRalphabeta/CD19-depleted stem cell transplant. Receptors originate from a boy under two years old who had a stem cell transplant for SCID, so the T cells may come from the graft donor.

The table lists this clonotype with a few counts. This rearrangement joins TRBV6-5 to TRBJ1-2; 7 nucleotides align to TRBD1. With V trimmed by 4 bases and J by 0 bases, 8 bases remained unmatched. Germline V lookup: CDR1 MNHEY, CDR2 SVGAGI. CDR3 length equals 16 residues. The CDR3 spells CASSSRTGPANYGYTF. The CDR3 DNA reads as TGTGCCAGCAGTTCCCGGACAGGACCCGCTAACTATGGCTACACCTTC.

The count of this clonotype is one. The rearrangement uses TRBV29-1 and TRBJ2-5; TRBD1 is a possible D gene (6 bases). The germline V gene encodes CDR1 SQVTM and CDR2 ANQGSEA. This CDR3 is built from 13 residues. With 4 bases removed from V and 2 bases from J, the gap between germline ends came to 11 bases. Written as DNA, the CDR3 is TGCAGCGTTGGGACAGATGGACAAGAGACCCAGTACTTC. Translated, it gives CSVGTDGQETQYF.

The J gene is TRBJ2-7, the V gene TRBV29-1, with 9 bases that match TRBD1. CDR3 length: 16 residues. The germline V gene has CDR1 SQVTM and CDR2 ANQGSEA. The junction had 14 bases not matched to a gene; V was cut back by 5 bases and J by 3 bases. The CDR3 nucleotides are TGCAGCGTTACCGGGAACCACAGGGGGCGACGCTACGAGCAGTACTTC. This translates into CSVTGNHRGRRYEQYF.

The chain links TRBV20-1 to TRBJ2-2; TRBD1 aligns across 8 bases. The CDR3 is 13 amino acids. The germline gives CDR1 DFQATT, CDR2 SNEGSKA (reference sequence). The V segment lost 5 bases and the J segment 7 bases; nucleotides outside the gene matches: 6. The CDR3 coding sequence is TGCAGTGCTGCCGGGACAGGCTACGGGGAGCTGTTTTTT. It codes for CSAAGTGYGELFF.

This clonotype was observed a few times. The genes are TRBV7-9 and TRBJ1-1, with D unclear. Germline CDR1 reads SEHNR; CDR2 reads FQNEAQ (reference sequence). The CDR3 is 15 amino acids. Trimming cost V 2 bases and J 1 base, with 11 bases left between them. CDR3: CASSLRARRNTEAFF. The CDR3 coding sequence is TGTGCCAGCAGCTTAAGGGCCAGGCGGAACACTGAAGCTTTCTTT.

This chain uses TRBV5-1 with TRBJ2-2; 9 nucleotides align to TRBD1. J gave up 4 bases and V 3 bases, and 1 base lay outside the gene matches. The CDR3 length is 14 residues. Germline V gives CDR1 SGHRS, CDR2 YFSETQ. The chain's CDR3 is CASSWDRVTGELFF. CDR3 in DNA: TGCGCCAGCAGCTGGGACAGGGTCACCGGGGAGCTGTTTTTT. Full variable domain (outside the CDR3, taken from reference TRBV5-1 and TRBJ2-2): KAGVTQTPRYLIKTRGQQVTLSCSPISGHRSVSWYQQTPGQGLQFLFEYFSETQRNKGNFPGRFSGRQFSNSRSEMNVSTLELGDSALYLCASSWDRVTGELFFGEGSRLTVL.

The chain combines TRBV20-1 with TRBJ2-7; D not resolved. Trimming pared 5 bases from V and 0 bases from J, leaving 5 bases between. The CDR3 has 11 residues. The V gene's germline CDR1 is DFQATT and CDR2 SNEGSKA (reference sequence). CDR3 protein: CSAGSSYEQYF. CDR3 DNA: TGCAGTGCTGGCAGCTCCTACGAGCAGTACTTC.

CDR3: CASSQDRVGYETQYF. CDR3 DNA: TGTGCCAGCAGCCAAGATCGGGTCGGATATGAGACCCAGTACTTC. This rearrangement joins TRBV4-2 to TRBJ2-5; D is uncertain. This CDR3 contains 15 residues. CDR1 is LGHNA and CDR2 is YNFKEQ in the germline V gene. Trimming pared 0 bases from V and 5 bases from J, leaving 13 bases between.

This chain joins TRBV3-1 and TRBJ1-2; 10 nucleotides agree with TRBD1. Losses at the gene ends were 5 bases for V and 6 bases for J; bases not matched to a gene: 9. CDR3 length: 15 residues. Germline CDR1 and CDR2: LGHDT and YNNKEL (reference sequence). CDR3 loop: CASSIRDRGVNGYTF. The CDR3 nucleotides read TGTGCCAGCAGCATAAGGGACAGGGGAGTTAATGGCTACACCTTC.

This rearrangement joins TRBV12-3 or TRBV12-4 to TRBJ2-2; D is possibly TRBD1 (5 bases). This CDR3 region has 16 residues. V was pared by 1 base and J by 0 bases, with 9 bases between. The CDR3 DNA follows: TGTGCCAGCAGTTTAGGGGCAGGGACGAACACCGGGGAGCTGTTTTTT. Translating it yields CASSLGAGTNTGELFF.

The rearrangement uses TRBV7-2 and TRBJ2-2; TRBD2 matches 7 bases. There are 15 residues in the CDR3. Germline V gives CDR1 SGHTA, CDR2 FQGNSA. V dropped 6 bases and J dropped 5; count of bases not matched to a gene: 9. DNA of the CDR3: TGTGCCAGCAGTTTGACCCGGGGGGAGACCGGGGAGCTGTTTTTT. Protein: CASSLTRGETGELFF.

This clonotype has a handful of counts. The CDR3 DNA is TGCAGCGTTGATCCCGGGACAAAAAAAGAGACCCAGTACTTC. Encoded protein: CSVDPGTKKETQYF. This sequence joins TRBV29-1 and TRBJ2-5; weak D call: TRBD1 (6 bases). There are 14 residues in the CDR3. Trimming took off 3 bases at V and 3 bases at J, with 14 bases between the two ends. In germline, CDR1 is SQVTM, CDR2 ANQGSEA.

Here the CDR3 reads CASQGTGGNQPQHF. The CDR3 bases are TGTGCCAGCCAAGGGACAGGGGGCAATCAGCCCCAGCATTTT. V usage is TRBV12-3 or TRBV12-4 and J usage is TRBJ1-5, with 10 nucleotides matching TRBD1. This CDR3 has 14 amino acids. Germline trimming cut 8 bases from V and 2 bases from J; bases unmatched to any gene: 3.

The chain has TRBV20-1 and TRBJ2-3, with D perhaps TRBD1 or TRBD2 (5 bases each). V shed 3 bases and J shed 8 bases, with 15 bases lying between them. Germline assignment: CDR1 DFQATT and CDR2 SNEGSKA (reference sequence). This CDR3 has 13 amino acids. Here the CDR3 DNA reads TGCAGTGCTAGCGGGGCACGCCCCCCTACGCAGTATTTT. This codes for CSASGARPPTQYF.